These 26 T cell receptor beta chains came from one sample sequenced in a study of neurological immune-mediated disorders. Each CDR3 protein is one row after TCRdb ran MiXCR on the 5' RACE reads. The sample includes tens of thousands of distinct CDR3 sequences, 3.8% of them seen just once. Sample: PBMCs. The receptors come from a man aged 30 to 39 with multiple sclerosis.

In this sample, this clonotype turned up many times. The rearrangement joins TRBV3-1 to TRBJ2-7; D is ambiguous. The germline V gene encodes CDR1 LGHDT and CDR2 YNNKEL (reference sequence). The CDR3 contains 13 residues. V was clipped by 0 bases and J by 3 bases, with 6 bases between them. CDR3 protein: CASSQDEDYEQYF. CDR3 nucleotide sequence: TGTGCCAGCAGCCAAGACGAGGACTACGAGCAGTACTTC.

This clonotype was recorded many times. The chain has TRBV25-1 and TRBJ2-1, with a tentative D call TRBD1 (6 bases). The CDR3 runs to 12 residues. Trimming removed 2 bases at V and 8 bases at J, with 7 bases between. The germline gives CDR1 MGHDK, CDR2 SYGVNS. This CDR3 is CASSEGGYEQFF. In DNA, the CDR3 is TGTGCCAGCAGTGAAGGGGGCTATGAGCAGTTCTTC.

This clonotype was seen ten or more times. J is TRBJ1-4 and V is TRBV25-1, with D perhaps matching TRBD1 (5 bases). CDR1 MGHDK and CDR2 SYGVNS come from the germline V gene. This CDR3 is built from 13 residues. V was clipped by 4 bases and J by 5 bases, with 8 bases between them. CDR3 bases: TGTGCCAGCAGTGTGCAGGGAAATGAAAAACTGTTTTTT. Translating gives CASSVQGNEKLFF.

The rearrangement joins TRBV20-1 to TRBJ2-1; 12 bases are a match to TRBD2. CDR1 is DFQATT and CDR2 is SNEGSKA in the germline V gene (reference sequence). The CDR3 is 16 amino acids. This CDR3 reads CSLQGASGGAGNEQFF. In DNA form, the CDR3 reads TGCAGCCTCCAAGGGGCTAGCGGGGGGGCAGGCAATGAGCAGTTCTTC.

This clonotype appeared many times. The V gene is TRBV29-1, the J gene TRBJ1-2, with D possibly matching TRBD1 (5 bases). Per germline, CDR1 SQVTM and CDR2 ANQGSEA. V dropped 4 bases and J dropped 4 bases, with 10 bases sitting between them. The CDR3 contains 12 residues. DNA of the CDR3: TGCAGCGTTGGACAGATAAGCTATGGCTACACCTTC. It is translated as CSVGQISYGYTF.

This clonotype was counted ten times or more. The rearrangement links TRBV5-6 to TRBJ1-2; 11 nucleotides match TRBD1. The V and J ends lost 4 bases and 7 bases, in that order; junction bases with no gene match: 6. The CDR3 spans 14 residues. Germline V CDR1 and CDR2: SGHDT, YYEEEE. The CDR3 bases are TGTGCCAGCAGCCAAGGACAGGGGGCTCGTGGCTACACCTTC. Translated: CASSQGQGARGYTF.

This clonotype was detected many times. This chain links TRBV7-2 with TRBJ2-5; D remains unclear. V lost 3 bases and J lost 1, with 6 bases in between. Germline CDR1 SGHTA, CDR2 FQGNSA. The CDR3 length is 13 residues. DNA of the CDR3: TGTGCCAGCAGCTTTGCGTCCCAAGAGACCCAGTACTTC. Translated: CASSFASQETQYF.

This clonotype was found many times. This rearrangement joins TRBV20-1 to TRBJ2-7; TRBD1 matches 7 bases. This CDR3 comprises 12 residues. Germline CDR1 DFQATT, CDR2 SNEGSKA (reference sequence). The junction had 4 bases not matched to a gene; V was cut back by 2 bases and J by 6 bases. The chain's CDR3 is CSARKGATEQYF. CDR3 in DNA: TGCAGTGCTAGAAAGGGGGCTACCGAGCAGTACTTC.

In its sample, this clonotype is large. This chain connects TRBV7-6 to TRBJ1-1; no reliable D call. Germline lookup yields CDR1 SGHVS and CDR2 FNYEAQ. This CDR3 has 12 amino acids. V lost 4 bases and J 7 bases, leaving 10 bases between the germline ends. Here the CDR3 reads CASSYGGSEAFF. The CDR3 bases are TGTGCCAGCAGCTACGGAGGCAGTGAAGCTTTCTTT.

This clonotype was recorded many times. The gene calls are TRBV4-1 and TRBJ2-5; the D gene is possibly TRBD1 (5 bases). The CDR3 has 19 amino acids. Per the germline V gene, CDR1 is MGHRA and CDR2 is YSYEKL. V lost 0 bases and J 5 bases, leaving 25 bases between the germline ends. CDR3: CASSQEAGGRVGAAETQYF. The CDR3 DNA is TGCGCCAGCAGCCAAGAGGCTGGCGGCAGGGTTGGAGCTGCGGAGACCCAGTACTTC.

This clonotype appeared many times. The V call is TRBV29-1, the J call TRBJ2-5; D tentatively reads TRBD1 or TRBD2 (6 bases each). Trimming took 7 bases from V and 5 from J, leaving 20 bases between them. Looked up from germline, CDR1 is SQVTM and CDR2 is ANQGSEA. This CDR3 region has 14 residues. CDR3 protein: CSASGGGRGETQYF. CDR3 DNA: TGCAGCGCCTCAGGTGGGGGGCGCGGGGAGACCCAGTACTTC.

This clonotype was counted at least ten times. The genes are TRBV14 and TRBJ2-5; possible D gene TRBD1, 6 bases. The CDR3 runs 16 residues. Between the trimmed V and J ends, which lost 4 bases and 2 bases, there was a span of 17 bases. Germline loops: CDR1 SGHDN, CDR2 FVKESK. CDR3 coding DNA: TGTGCCAGCAGCCTCCGCCGGACAGCTCTTCAAGAGACCCAGTACTTC. Amino acid sequence: CASSLRRTALQETQYF.

V usage is TRBV7-2 and J usage is TRBJ1-1; D is unresolved. Trimming took off 1 base at V and 7 bases at J, with 7 bases between the two ends. This CDR3 has 12 residues. Germline CDR1 reads SGHTA; CDR2 reads FQGNSA. The CDR3 spells CASSLVTSEAFF. The DNA of the CDR3 is TGTGCCAGCAGCTTAGTCACCAGTGAAGCTTTCTTT.

This clonotype showed up many times. V is TRBV10-3 and J is TRBJ2-7, with D maybe TRBD2 (5 bases). The germline V gene encodes CDR1 ENHRY and CDR2 SYGVKD. This CDR3 has 15 residues. Trimming removed 0 bases at V and 5 bases at J, with 14 bases between. CDR3 residues: CAISESVGVRHEQYF. The CDR3 DNA follows: TGTGCCATCAGTGAGTCGGTCGGGGTTCGCCACGAGCAGTACTTC.

This clonotype was counted many times. This chain uses TRBV29-1 with TRBJ2-3; 8 bases line up with TRBD1. Germline V CDR1 and CDR2: SQVTM, ANQGSEA. The CDR3 covers 16 residues. With V trimmed by 1 base and J by 5 bases, 11 bases remained unmatched. For the CDR3, the DNA is TGCAGCGTTGAAGCTGGGACAGGAGGAGCGGGAGATACGCAGTATTTT. The encoded protein is CSVEAGTGGAGDTQYF.

In regard to this clonotype: At one end the junction does not follow the germline gene, possibly because of a read error. The chain carries TRBV5-6 and TRBJ1-6, with TRBD1 matching 11 bases. CDR1 SGHDT and CDR2 YYEEEE come from the germline V gene. This CDR3 region has 16 residues. CDR3 sequence (DNA): TGTGCCAGCAGCCTAGGACAGGGGGCGATGTATTCACCCCTACACTTT. Amino acids: CASSLGQGAMYSPLHF.

With respect to this clonotype: At one boundary the junction diverges from the germline segment, which might be a read error. The chain has TRBV20-1 and TRBJ2-3; a possible D gene is TRBD2 (5 bases). The CDR3 is made up of 14 amino acids. CDR1 DFQATT and CDR2 SNEGSKA come from the germline V gene (reference sequence). The CDR3 protein is CSAGDYSSTDTQYF. DNA for the CDR3: TGCAGTGCTGGAGACTACTCTAGCACAGATACGCAGTATTTT.

This clonotype was counted many times. The rearrangement joins TRBV11-2 to TRBJ2-7, with TRBD1 identical over 9 bases. The junction had 1 base not matched to a gene; V was cut back by 5 bases and J by 2 bases. CDR3 length: 13 amino acids. Germline CDR1 and CDR2: SGHAT and FQNNGV. Here the CDR3 DNA reads TGTGCCAGCAGCGGGGACAGGGCCTACGAGCAGTACTTC. This translates into CASSGDRAYEQYF.

At least ten counts were recorded for this clonotype. The gene calls are TRBV6-6 and TRBJ1-4; D perhaps matches TRBD1 (6 bases). The CDR3 consists of 17 residues. Trimming took off 2 bases at V and 6 bases at J, with 19 bases between the two ends. The germline gives CDR1 MNHNY, CDR2 SVGAGI (reference sequence). The CDR3 protein is CASSYQSHRVMDEKLFF. Here the CDR3 DNA reads TGTGCCAGCAGTTACCAATCCCACAGGGTAATGGATGAAAAACTGTTTTTT.

This clonotype was picked up many times. This chain joins TRBV20-1 and TRBJ2-1; 7 bases align to TRBD1. The CDR3 covers 14 residues. V was clipped by 6 bases and J by 4 bases; unmatched bases: 9. In germline, CDR1 is DFQATT, CDR2 SNEGSKA (reference sequence). As DNA, the CDR3 is TGCAGTGCCTTTCAGGGGGACAGATACAATGAGCAGTTCTTC. Translated: CSAFQGDRYNEQFF.

The table lists this clonotype with many counts. The V and J genes are TRBV20-1 and TRBJ1-5, with 7 bases aligning to TRBD1. CDR1 and CDR2 from the germline V gene are DFQATT and SNEGSKA (reference sequence). V was pared by 3 bases and J by 7 bases, with 12 bases of the junction left unmatched. The CDR3 is 15 amino acids. The CDR3 spells CSASLTGAMGQPQHF. The CDR3 DNA sequence: TGCAGTGCTAGCCTTACAGGGGCTATGGGCCAGCCCCAGCATTTT.

This clonotype was detected many times. This chain connects TRBV20-1 to TRBJ2-7; 7 bases agree with TRBD2. The V and J ends lost 0 bases and 1 base, in that order; junction bases with no gene match: 6. CDR3 length: 15 residues. Germline V gene lookup returns CDR1 DFQATT and CDR2 SNEGSKA (reference sequence). The CDR3 sequence: CSARERLAVSYEQYF. The DNA for the CDR3 is TGCAGTGCTAGAGAAAGGCTAGCGGTTTCCTACGAGCAGTACTTC.

A few counts support this clonotype. The CDR3 does not end in the conserved phenylalanine or tryptophan, so this is likely a read error. The rearrangement joins TRBV20-1 to TRBJ1-2; possible D gene TRBD1, 5 bases. This CDR3 spans 15 amino acids. Germline-derived CDR1 and CDR2 are DFQATT and SNEGSKA (reference sequence). Trimming stripped 1 base from V and 4 bases from J, with 16 bases between. CDR3 region: CSARAEGQSFYGYTN. As DNA, the CDR3 is TGCAGTGCTAGAGCCGAAGGACAATCGTTCTATGGCTACACCAAC.

This clonotype was detected many times. The chain combines TRBV6-5 with TRBJ1-1; D gene ambiguous. Germline V lookup: CDR1 MNHEY, CDR2 SVGAGI. The V end lost 5 bases, the J end lost 2 bases, and 6 bases lay between the germline ends. The CDR3 is 12 amino acids. CDR3 loop: CASSRGNTEAFF. The CDR3 bases are TGTGCCAGCAGTCGCGGCAACACTGAAGCTTTCTTT.

This clonotype appeared many times. The chain is built from TRBV3-1 and TRBJ1-2, with D unclear. The V end was cut by 1 base, the J end by 4 bases, with 4 bases between. The V gene's germline CDR1 is LGHDT and CDR2 YNNKEL (reference sequence). This CDR3 has 12 residues. For the CDR3, the DNA is TGTGCCAGCAGCCAAGTCAGCTATGGCTACACCTTC. The encoded protein is CASSQVSYGYTF.

This clonotype was seen at least ten times. The chain carries TRBV5-8 and TRBJ1-4; maybe TRBD1 (5 bases). V lost 4 bases and J 4 bases, leaving 11 bases between the germline ends. The CDR3 length is 14 residues. Per the germline V gene, CDR1 is SGHTS and CDR2 is YDEGEE. CDR3 in amino acids: CASSTGQHNEKLFF. As DNA, the CDR3 is TGTGCCAGCAGCACCGGACAACATAATGAAAAACTGTTTTTT.